The rows below give T cell receptor beta chains drawn from one sample of a study of cytomegalovirus exposure and HLA in healthy donors. Data came from immunoSEQ multiplex PCR; TCRdb stores just in-frame clones and leaves some out. The table shows under 200,000 clones, with over 70% occurring only once. The sample consisted of PBMCs. These receptors originate from a young woman in good health and CMV-seronegative. Each CDR3 is given with its conserved first and last residue. D genes are given only for firm matches. The size entry is marked missing in some rows and otherwise reads once, few, many or a size class.

V,J,D,size,CDR3,DNA
TRBV14,TRBJ2-5,TRBD2,.,CASSQVGGRGETQYF,TGTGCCAGCAGCCAGGTCGGGGGGAGAGGTGAGACCCAGTACTTC
TRBV5-1,TRBJ1-3,TRBD1,.,CASSFSGGGGNTIYF,TGCGCCAGCAGTTTCTCAGGGGGCGGTGGAAACACCATATATTTT
TRBV5-5,TRBJ2-5,.,.,CASSLEANQETQYF,TGTGCCAGCAGCTTGGAAGCGAACCAAGAGACCCAGTACTTC
TRBV19,TRBJ2-3,TRBD1,.,CASSPGQGMGDTQYF,TGTGCCAGTAGTCCCGGACAGGGAATGGGAGATACGCAGTATTTT
TRBV7-3,TRBJ1-2,.,.,CASSLGTGHYTF,TGTGCCAGCAGCTTAGGCACAGGGCATTACACCTTC
TRBV28,TRBJ2-7,.,.,CASTPAANYEQYF,TGTGCCAGCACTCCGGCGGCAAACTACGAGCAGTACTTC
TRBV7-2,TRBJ2-1,.,.,CASSWGGARSSYNEQFF,TGTGCCAGCAGCTGGGGGGGGGCGCGGAGCTCCTACAATGAGCAGTTCTTC
TRBV28,TRBJ2-2,.,.,CASLSVAVNTGELFF,.
TRBV7-9,TRBJ1-2,.,.,CASSPRDTRGANYGYTF,TGTGCCAGCAGCCCCCGGGACACCAGAGGGGCTAACTATGGCTACACCTTC
TRBV5-1,TRBJ1-1,.,.,CASARLSSIAMNTEAFF,TGCGCCAGCGCCCGATTATCCTCGATAGCAATGAACACTGAAGCTTTCTTT
TRBV6-5,TRBJ2-7,.,.,CASTFNRDYEQYF,TGTGCCAGCACTTTTAACAGGGATTACGAGCAGTACTTC
TRBV4-1,TRBJ2-7,.,.,CASSQGGGRGGYEQYF,TGCGCCAGCAGCCAAGGGGGGGGGAGAGGGGGCTACGAGCAGTACTTC
TRBV7-8,TRBJ2-1,.,few,CASSLARREYNEQFF,TGTGCCAGCAGCTTAGCCCGAAGAGAGTACAATGAGCAGTTCTTC
TRBV4-2,TRBJ2-7,TRBD1,.,CASSPGTDTYEQYF,TGTGCCAGCAGCCCCGGGACAGACACCTACGAGCAGTACTTC
TRBV10-3,TRBJ2-7,TRBD2,.,CAISRGASSYEQYF,TGTGCCATTTCGCGGGGGGCGAGCTCCTACGAGCAGTACTTC
TRBV5-5,TRBJ1-5,TRBD1,few,CASSRTGQADQPQHF,TGTGCCAGCAGCCGTACGGGACAGGCGGACCAGCCCCAGCATTTT
TRBV27,TRBJ2-5,.,.,CASSWDNQETQYF,TGTGCCAGCAGTTGGGACAACCAAGAGACCCAGTACTTC
TRBV19,TRBJ2-3,TRBD1,.,CASQTGITDTQYF,TGTGCCAGCCAGACAGGGATCACAGATACGCAGTATTTT
TRBV19,TRBJ1-5,.,.,CASSPHNQPQHF,TGTGCCAGTAGTCCCCACAATCAGCCCCAGCATTTT
TRBV6-1,TRBJ1-5,.,.,CASSEAHRNQPQHF,TGTGCCAGCAGTGAAGCACACCGCAATCAGCCCCAGCATTTT
TRBV2,TRBJ1-4,.,.,CASSEDIGHEKLFF,TGTGCCAGCAGTGAGGACATAGGTCATGAAAAACTGTTTTTT
TRBV5-1,TRBJ1-2,.,few,CASTMGGTNYGYTF,TGCGCCAGCACTATGGGGGGGACTAACTATGGCTACACCTTC
TRBV7-9,TRBJ2-3,TRBD2,.,CASSLAGGPGTSVRDTQYF,TGTGCCAGCAGCTTAGCGGGGGGACCCGGGACTAGCGTTAGAGATACGCAGTATTTT
TRBV11-2,TRBJ2-3,TRBD2,.,CASSPGTSGGRGTQYF,TGTGCCAGCAGCCCCGGGACTAGCGGGGGTCGAGGTACGCAGTATTTT